This T cell receptor beta chain was observed in a study of T cell changes during pregnancy in multiple sclerosis. Germline CDR1 and CDR2: LNHDA and SQIVND (reference sequence). The V gene lost 5 bases and the J gene lost 3 bases, with 16 bases spanning the gap. CDR3 length: 15 amino acids. The table came from immunoSEQ multiplex PCR; TCRdb's copy has only in-frame clones and leaves some out. The sample has 40,000 to 60,000 clones, roughly 90% seen once. This receptor was obtained from a female donor in good health, enrolled as a control in a pregnancy study. Here the sequenced sample was peripheral blood, taken in the first trimester of pregnancy. This rearrangement joins TRBV19 to TRBJ1-1, with a possible D match to TRBD1 (5 bases). CDR3 in DNA: TGTGCCAGTAGTCCGGGGGTTGGGAGATACACTGAAGCTTTCTTT. Translating it yields CASSPGVGRYTEAFF.